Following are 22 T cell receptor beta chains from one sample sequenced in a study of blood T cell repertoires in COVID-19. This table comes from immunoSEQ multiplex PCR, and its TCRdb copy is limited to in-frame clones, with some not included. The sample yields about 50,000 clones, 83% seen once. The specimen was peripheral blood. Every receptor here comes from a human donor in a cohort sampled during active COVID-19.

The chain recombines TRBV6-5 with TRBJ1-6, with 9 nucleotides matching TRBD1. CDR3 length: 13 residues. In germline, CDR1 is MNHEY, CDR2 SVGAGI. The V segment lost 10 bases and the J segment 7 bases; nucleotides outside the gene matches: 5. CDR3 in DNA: TGTGCCACTTCCGGGACAGGGAATTCACCCCTCCACTTT. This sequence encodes CATSGTGNSPLHF.

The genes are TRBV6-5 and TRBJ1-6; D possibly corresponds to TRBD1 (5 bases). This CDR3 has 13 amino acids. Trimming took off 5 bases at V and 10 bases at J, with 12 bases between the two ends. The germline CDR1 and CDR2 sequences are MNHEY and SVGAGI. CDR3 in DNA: TGTGCCAGCAGTAACACAGGAGCATCACCCCTCCACTTT. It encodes CASSNTGASPLHF.

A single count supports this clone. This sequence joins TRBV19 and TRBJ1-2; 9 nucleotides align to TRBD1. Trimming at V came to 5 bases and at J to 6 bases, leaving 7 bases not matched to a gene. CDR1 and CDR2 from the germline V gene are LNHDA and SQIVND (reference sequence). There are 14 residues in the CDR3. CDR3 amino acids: CASSSTDRGNGYTF. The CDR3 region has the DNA TGTGCCAGTAGTTCGACCGACAGGGGGAATGGCTACACCTTC.

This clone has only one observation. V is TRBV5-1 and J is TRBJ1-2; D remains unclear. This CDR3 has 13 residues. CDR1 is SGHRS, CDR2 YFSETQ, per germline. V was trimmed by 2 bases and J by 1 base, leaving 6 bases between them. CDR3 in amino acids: CASSFGDNYGYTF. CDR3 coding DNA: TGCGCCAGCAGCTTCGGGGATAACTATGGCTACACCTTC.

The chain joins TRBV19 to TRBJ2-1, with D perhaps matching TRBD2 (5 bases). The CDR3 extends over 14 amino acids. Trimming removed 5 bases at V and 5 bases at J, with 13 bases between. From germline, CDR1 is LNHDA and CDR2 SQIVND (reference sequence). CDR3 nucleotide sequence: TGTGCCAGTAGTGAGAGACTACCTCACAATGAGCAGTTCTTC. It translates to CASSERLPHNEQFF. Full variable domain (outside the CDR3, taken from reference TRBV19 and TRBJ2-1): DGGITQSPKYLFRKEGQNVTLSCEQNLNHDAMYWYRQDPGQGLRLIYYSQIVNDFQKGDIAEGYSVSREKKESFPLTVTSAQKNPTAFYLCASSERLPHNEQFFGPGTRLTVL.

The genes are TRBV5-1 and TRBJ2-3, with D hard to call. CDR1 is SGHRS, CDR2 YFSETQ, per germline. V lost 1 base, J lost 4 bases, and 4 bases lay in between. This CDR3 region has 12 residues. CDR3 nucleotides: TGCGCCAGCAGCTTGTATGCAGATACGCAGTATTTT. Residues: CASSLYADTQYF.

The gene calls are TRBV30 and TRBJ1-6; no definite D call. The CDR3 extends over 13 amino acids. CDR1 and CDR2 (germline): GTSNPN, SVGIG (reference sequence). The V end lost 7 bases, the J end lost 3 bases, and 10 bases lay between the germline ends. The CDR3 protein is CASSADYNSPLHF. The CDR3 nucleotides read TGTGCCTCTAGTGCGGACTATAATTCACCCCTCCACTTT.

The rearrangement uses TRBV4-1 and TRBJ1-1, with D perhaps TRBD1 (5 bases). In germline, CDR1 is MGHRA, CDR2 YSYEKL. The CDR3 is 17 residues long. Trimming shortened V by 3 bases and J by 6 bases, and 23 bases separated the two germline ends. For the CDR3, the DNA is TGCGCCAGCAGCCAGACTGGGACGTGGGGGGTCGGAGCTGAAGCTTTCTTT. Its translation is CASSQTGTWGVGAEAFF.

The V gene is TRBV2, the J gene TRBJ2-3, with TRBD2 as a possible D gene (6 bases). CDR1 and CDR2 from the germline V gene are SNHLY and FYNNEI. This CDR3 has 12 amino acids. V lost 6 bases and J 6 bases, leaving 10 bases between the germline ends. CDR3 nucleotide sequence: TGTGCCAGCAGCCAGCTAGCGGATACGCAGTATTTT. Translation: CASSQLADTQYF.

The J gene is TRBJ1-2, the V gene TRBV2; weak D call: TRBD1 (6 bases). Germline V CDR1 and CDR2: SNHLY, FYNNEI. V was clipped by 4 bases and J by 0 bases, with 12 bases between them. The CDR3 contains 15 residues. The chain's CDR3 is CASSAQGTANYGYTF. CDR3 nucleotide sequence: TGTGCCAGCAGTGCGCAGGGGACCGCTAACTATGGCTACACCTTC.

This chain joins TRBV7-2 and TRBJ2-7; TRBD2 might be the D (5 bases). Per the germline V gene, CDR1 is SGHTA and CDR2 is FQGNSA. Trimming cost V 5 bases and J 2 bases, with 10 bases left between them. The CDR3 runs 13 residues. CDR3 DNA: TGTGCCAGCAGCACTGGACTTACCTACGAGCAGTACTTC. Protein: CASSTGLTYEQYF.

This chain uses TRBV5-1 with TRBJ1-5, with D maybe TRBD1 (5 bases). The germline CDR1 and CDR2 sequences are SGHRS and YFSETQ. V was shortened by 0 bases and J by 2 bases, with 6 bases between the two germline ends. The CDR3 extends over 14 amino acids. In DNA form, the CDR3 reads TGCGCCAGCAGCTTGGGGGGGGGCAATCAGCCCCAGCATTTT. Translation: CASSLGGGNQPQHF.

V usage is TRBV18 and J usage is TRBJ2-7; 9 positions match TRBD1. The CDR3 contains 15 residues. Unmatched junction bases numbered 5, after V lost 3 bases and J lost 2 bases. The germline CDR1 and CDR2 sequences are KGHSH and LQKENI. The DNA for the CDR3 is TGTGCCAGCTCACCGGGACAGGGCCCCACCTACGAGCAGTACTTC. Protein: CASSPGQGPTYEQYF.

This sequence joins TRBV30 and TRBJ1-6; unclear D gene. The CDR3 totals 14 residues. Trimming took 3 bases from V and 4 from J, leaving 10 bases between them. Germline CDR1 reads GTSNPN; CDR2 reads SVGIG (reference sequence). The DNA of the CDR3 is TGTGCCTGGAGGGCAGGCGAGTATAATTCACCCCTCCACTTT. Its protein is CAWRAGEYNSPLHF.

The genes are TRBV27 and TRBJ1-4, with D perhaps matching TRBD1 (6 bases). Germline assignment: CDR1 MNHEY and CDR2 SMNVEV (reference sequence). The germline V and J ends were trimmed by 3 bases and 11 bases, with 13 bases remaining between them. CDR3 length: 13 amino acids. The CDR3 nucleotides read TGTGCCAGCAGTTTCAAGGGGGTGGGGAAACTGTTTTTT. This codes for CASSFKGVGKLFF. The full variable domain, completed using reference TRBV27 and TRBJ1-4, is EAQVTQNPRYLITVTGKKLTVTCSQNMNHEYMSWYRQDPGLGLRQIYYSMNVEVTDKGDVPEGYKVSRKEKRNFPLILESPSPNQTSLYFCASSFKGVGKLFFGSGTQLSVL.

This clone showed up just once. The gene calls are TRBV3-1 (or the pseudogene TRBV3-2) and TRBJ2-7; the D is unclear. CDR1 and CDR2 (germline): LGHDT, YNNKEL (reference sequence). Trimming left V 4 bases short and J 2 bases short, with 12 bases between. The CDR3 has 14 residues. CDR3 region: CASSLSRKPYEQYF. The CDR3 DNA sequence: TGTGCCAGCAGCCTTTCCAGGAAACCCTACGAGCAGTACTTC.

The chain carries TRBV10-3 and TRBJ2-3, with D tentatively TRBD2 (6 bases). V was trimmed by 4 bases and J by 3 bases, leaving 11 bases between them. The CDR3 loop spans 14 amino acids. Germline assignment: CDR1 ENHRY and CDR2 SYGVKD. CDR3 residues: CAISVGGSTDTQYF. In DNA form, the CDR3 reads TGTGCCATCAGTGTAGGAGGGTCGACAGATACGCAGTATTTT.

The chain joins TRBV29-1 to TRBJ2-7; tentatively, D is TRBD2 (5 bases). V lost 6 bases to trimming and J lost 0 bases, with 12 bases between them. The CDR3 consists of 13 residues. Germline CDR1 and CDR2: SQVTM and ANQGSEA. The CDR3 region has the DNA TGCAGCGTGAGGGCAGATTACTCCTACGAGCAGTACTTC. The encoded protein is CSVRADYSYEQYF.

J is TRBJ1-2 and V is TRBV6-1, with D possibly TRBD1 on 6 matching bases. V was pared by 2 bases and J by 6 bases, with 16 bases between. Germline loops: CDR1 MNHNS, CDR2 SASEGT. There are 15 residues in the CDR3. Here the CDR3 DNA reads TGTGCCAGCAGTGAATCGTCCAGGGGATTGAATGGCTACACCTTC. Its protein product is CASSESSRGLNGYTF.

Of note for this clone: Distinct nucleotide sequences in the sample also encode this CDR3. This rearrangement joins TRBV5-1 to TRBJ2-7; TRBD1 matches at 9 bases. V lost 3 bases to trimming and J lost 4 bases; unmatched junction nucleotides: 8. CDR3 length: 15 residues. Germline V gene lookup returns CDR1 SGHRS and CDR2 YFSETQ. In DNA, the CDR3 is TGCGCCAGCAGCTATGGCGGGACAGGGACGTACGAGCAGTACTTC. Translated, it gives CASSYGGTGTYEQYF.

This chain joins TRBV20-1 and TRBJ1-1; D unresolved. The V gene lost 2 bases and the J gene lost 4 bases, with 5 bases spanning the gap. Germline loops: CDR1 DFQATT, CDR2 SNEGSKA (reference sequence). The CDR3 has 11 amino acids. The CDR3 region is CSARSGTEAFF. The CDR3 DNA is TGCAGTGCTAGATCCGGCACTGAAGCTTTCTTT.

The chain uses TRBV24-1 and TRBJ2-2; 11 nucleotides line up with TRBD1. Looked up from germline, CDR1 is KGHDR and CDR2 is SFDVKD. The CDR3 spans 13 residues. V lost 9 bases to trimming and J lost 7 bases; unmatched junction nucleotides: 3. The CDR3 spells CATGTGGIGELFF. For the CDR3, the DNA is TGTGCCACCGGGACAGGGGGTATCGGGGAGCTGTTTTTT.